The present TCR beta chain was sequenced within a study of cytomegalovirus exposure and HLA in healthy donors. Study-level results: Among the sequence variants, a highly shared cluster was likely an artifact of sequencing. TCR beta chain V- and J-gene trimming was linked, in a later analysis, to a missense variant in DCLRE1C.

CDR3 length equals 14 residues. Trimming shortened V by 3 bases and J by 5 bases, and 13 bases separated the two germline ends. Germline V CDR1 and CDR2: SEHNR, FQNEAQ (reference sequence). The PCR made use of 60 Vbeta and 13 Jbeta primers. Clones were read by immunoSEQ multiplex PCR, and TCRdb kept only the in-frame ones, dropping some. The table lists approximately 150,000 clones, about 70% of them singletons. In regard to this clone: Antigen specificity is unknown.

The sequence came from a woman aged 18-29 years in good health and CMV-seropositive. Input material: PBMCs. J is TRBJ1-1 and V is TRBV7-9; perhaps TRBD1 as D (5 bases). For the CDR3, the DNA is TGTGCCAGCAGCTTTCCTGGGGCTCGGACTGAAGCTTTCTTT. Residues: CASSFPGARTEAFF. The full variable domain, in which reference TRBV7-9 and TRBJ1-1 provide the parts outside the CDR3, is DTGVSQNPRHKITKRGQNVTFRCDPISEHNRLYWYRQTLGQGPEFLTYFQNEAQLEKSRLLSDRFSAERPKGSFSTLEIQRTEQGDSAMYLCASSFPGARTEAFFGQGTRLTVV.